Following are 14 T cell receptor beta chains from one sample sequenced in a study of cytomegalovirus exposure and HLA in healthy donors. The PCR ran on 60 Vbeta and 13 Jbeta primers. Produced via immunoSEQ multiplex PCR; TCRdb's table is partial and in-frame only. Here the sample spans under 200,000 clones, approximately 73% being singletons. Sequencing was done on a sample of PBMCs. The receptor source for this set is a woman aged 18-30 years in good health and CMV-seropositive.

This clone was counted a few times. The chain employs TRBV4-1 and TRBJ2-1; D is unclear. Germline CDR1 and CDR2: MGHRA and YSYEKL. Trimming removed 0 bases from V and 9 bases from J, with 15 bases in between. CDR3 length equals 15 residues. CDR3 sequence (DNA): TGCGCCAGCAGCCAAGACGAGACAAGGATCACTGAGCAGTTCTTC. Its protein is CASSQDETRITEQFF.

V gene TRBV4-3 combines with J gene TRBJ2-1; possible D gene TRBD1, 6 bases. The germline CDR1 and CDR2 sequences are LGHNA and YSLEER. The V end was cut by 3 bases, the J end by 3 bases, with 12 bases between. The CDR3 totals 15 residues. The CDR3 spells CASSQDSWNYNEQFF. CDR3 nucleotides: TGCGCCAGCAGCCAGGACAGTTGGAACTACAATGAGCAGTTCTTC.

This rearrangement joins TRBV9 to TRBJ1-1; D unresolved. Trimming removed 5 bases from V and 2 bases from J, with 10 bases in between. The germline V gene has CDR1 SGDLS and CDR2 YYNGEE. The CDR3 is made up of 13 amino acids. DNA for the CDR3: TGTGCCAGCAGTCCGGGAGGAAACACTGAAGCTTTCTTT. Protein product: CASSPGGNTEAFF.

This chain links TRBV5-5 with TRBJ2-3; D perhaps matches TRBD2 (5 bases). Germline V gene sequence: CDR1 SGHKS, CDR2 YYEKEE (reference sequence). The CDR3 loop spans 11 amino acids. CDR3 coding DNA: TGTGCTACGGGGTCCACAGATACGCAGTATTTT. Residues: CATGSTDTQYF.

The chain links TRBV5-4 to TRBJ2-5; 8 nucleotides agree with TRBD2. This CDR3 contains 15 residues. Germline CDR1 and CDR2: SGHNT and YYREEE (reference sequence). With 4 bases clipped from V and 5 bases from J, the junction kept 10 bases outside the gene matches. The chain's CDR3 is CASSASGGYTETQYF. DNA for the CDR3: TGTGCCAGCAGCGCGAGCGGGGGCTATACGGAGACCCAGTACTTC.

The V gene is TRBV4-1, the J gene TRBJ1-2; D call uncertain. Trimming pared 0 bases from V and 4 bases from J, leaving 9 bases between. Germline V gene data show CDR1 as MGHRA and CDR2 as YSYEKL. This CDR3 comprises 14 residues. CDR3: CASSQEAGFYGYTF. In nucleotides, the CDR3 is TGCGCCAGCAGCCAAGAAGCCGGTTTCTATGGCTACACCTTC.

The chain combines TRBV7-6 with TRBJ2-1; 9 bases align to TRBD2. V lost 0 bases, J lost 9 bases, and 6 bases stayed unmatched. The CDR3 has 15 residues. CDR1 SGHVS and CDR2 FNYEAQ come from the germline V gene. The CDR3 sequence is CASSLAASGVGEQFF. The CDR3 bases are TGTGCCAGCAGCTTAGCCGCTAGCGGGGTTGGTGAGCAGTTCTTC.

The chain links TRBV5-1 to TRBJ2-7; 8 bases are shared with TRBD1. Trimming removed 1 base from V and 4 bases from J; junction bases left unmatched: 4. CDR1 is SGHRS, CDR2 YFSETQ, per germline. This CDR3 is 14 amino acids long. Here the CDR3 DNA reads TGCGCCAGCAGCTTGCGAGACAGGGGTTACGAGCAGTACTTC. Its protein is CASSLRDRGYEQYF.

This chain connects TRBV5-5 to TRBJ2-5; 7 bases map to TRBD2. This CDR3 region has 14 residues. Per germline, CDR1 SGHKS and CDR2 YYEKEE (reference sequence). Germline trimming cut 1 base from V and 5 bases from J; bases unmatched to any gene: 5. CDR3 sequence: CASSLRAGVETQYF. The CDR3 coding sequence is TGTGCCAGCAGCTTGCGGGCGGGGGTGGAGACCCAGTACTTC.

The rearrangement links TRBV7-9 to TRBJ1-6; 12 nucleotides match TRBD1. The junction had 12 bases not matched to a gene; V was cut back by 9 bases and J by 9 bases. Germline CDR1 is SEHNR and CDR2 is FQNEAQ (reference sequence). CDR3 length equals 16 residues. CDR3 in amino acids: CASSTGTGGRGSPLHF. The CDR3 DNA is TGTGCCAGTTCGACCGGGACAGGGGGCCGTGGTTCACCCCTCCACTTT.

The chain joins TRBV11-2 to TRBJ2-5; 10 bases fit TRBD2. Germline trimming cut 7 bases from V and 7 bases from J; bases unmatched to any gene: 12. The CDR3 is made up of 15 amino acids. Germline loops: CDR1 SGHAT, CDR2 FQNNGV. In DNA form, the CDR3 reads TGTGCCAGCAACCTACTAGCGGGGCCTATATGGACCCAGTACTTC. Translation gives CASNLLAGPIWTQYF.

This chain links TRBV28 with TRBJ2-7; a weak D match, TRBD2 (5 bases). The germline gives CDR1 MDHEN, CDR2 SYDVKM. The CDR3 has 13 amino acids. V lost 3 bases and J 5 bases, leaving 11 bases between the germline ends. As DNA, the CDR3 is TGTGCCAGCAGTTTGAGGGCTCTCCACGAGCAGTACTTC. It yields the protein CASSLRALHEQYF.

This clone came up many times. The chain couples TRBV7-9 to TRBJ2-7, with D possibly TRBD1 on 5 matching bases. The germline V gene has CDR1 SEHNR and CDR2 FQNEAQ (reference sequence). The CDR3 length is 12 residues. V lost 3 bases and J 7 bases, leaving 10 bases between the germline ends. CDR3 region: CASSLGRGEQYF. The CDR3 bases are TGTGCCAGCAGCTTGGGGCGCGGAGAGCAGTACTTC.

The chain has TRBV4-2 and TRBJ1-1; D remains ambiguous. CDR1 LGHNA and CDR2 YNFKEQ come from the germline V gene. The CDR3 loop spans 13 amino acids. The V and J ends lost 6 bases and 0 bases respectively, with 8 bases between them. CDR3 sequence (DNA): TGTGCCAGCAGGGTGGGCATGAACACTGAAGCTTTCTTT. Encoded protein: CASRVGMNTEAFF.